This TCR beta chain originates from a study of OX40 agonist ivuxolimab in advanced cancers. Study details: The patients' treatment was ivuxolimab, an agonistic anti-OX40 (CD134) antibody.

This table comes from immunoSEQ multiplex PCR, and its TCRdb copy is limited to in-frame clones, with some not included. Here the sample spans roughly 60,000 clones, approximately 87% being singletons. Findings and limits, study-wide: Patients with a partial response at 0.1-3.0 mg/kg had among the lowest clonal expansion.

The table lists this clone with a count of one. Its antigen is not known. The germline V and J ends were trimmed by 6 bases and 2 bases, with 7 bases remaining between them. The CDR3 length is 12 residues. The germline gives CDR1 MDHEN, CDR2 SYDVKM. The TCR was taken from an adult with an advanced solid tumor such as melanoma, head and neck, liver or kidney cancer. The source was CD4+ or CD8+ T cells sorted from blood, collected in a trial of the OX40 agonist ivuxolimab. The gene calls are TRBV28 and TRBJ1-1; no clear D. The CDR3 sequence is CASSLQNTEAFF. The CDR3 DNA sequence: TGTGCCAGCAGCCTCCAAAACACTGAAGCTTTCTTT.